Included here is one TCR beta chain sequence, with context. This entry belongs to a study of identical twins. TCRdb reprocessed the 5' RACE reads with MiXCR, giving one entry per CDR3 protein. The data show 500,000 or so distinct CDR3 sequences, with over 12% seen just once and about 0.52% held by the top ten. Germline V gene data show CDR1 as SGHDT and CDR2 as YYEEEE. V was shortened by 2 bases and J by 0 bases, with 9 bases between the two germline ends. CDR3 size: 15 residues. These data were also reused for a study on yellow fever vaccine responses in identical twins.

The receptor's source is a woman aged 18-30 years in good health. The rearrangement joins TRBV5-6 to TRBJ1-3; D call uncertain. Sequenced input: CD4+ T cells sorted from blood. CDR3 amino acids: CASSFRGLSGNTIYF. Written as DNA, the CDR3 is TGTGCCAGCAGCTTCCGAGGGCTCTCTGGAAACACCATATATTTT.